The next 8 T cell receptor beta chains were all read from a single sample in a study of blood T cells in healthy people across ages. The use of a sample-barcoded 5' primer and a J-beta primer mix characterized a second PCR of roughly 7 to 11 cycles. TCRdb re-derived calls from the 5' RACE reads in MiXCR, one entry per CDR3 protein. The table lists 650,000 to 800,000 distinct CDR3 sequences, over 40% of them singletons. The sample was blood. Receptors originate from a woman older than 75 in good health.

This clonotype was counted many times. The gene calls are TRBV21-1 and TRBJ2-7; whether TRBD1, the table's D call, matches the DNA was not checked. TRBV21-1 is recorded as a pseudogene. The CDR3 runs to 14 residues. CDR3 region: CASNPLRTGSEQYF. CDR3 DNA sequence: TGTGCCAGCAACCCCCTAAGGACAGGGAGCGAGCAGTACTTC.

The V call is TRBV29-1, the J call TRBJ2-2; 7 bases match TRBD2. Germline CDR1 SQVTM, CDR2 ANQGSEA. CDR3 size: 15 residues. With 7 bases clipped from V and 5 bases from J, the junction kept 13 bases outside the gene matches. CDR3 DNA sequence: TGCAGCGCTGCCGGGAGCGGGGTTCGTACCGGGGAGCTGTTTTTT. The encoded protein is CSAAGSGVRTGELFF.

For the CDR3, the DNA is TGCAGTGCGATCGAGACAGGGAAAGTTTATCAAGAGACCCAGTACTTC. Translation gives CSAIETGKVYQETQYF. This chain joins TRBV20-1 and TRBJ2-5; 7 positions match TRBD1. Germline V lookup: CDR1 DFQATT, CDR2 SNEGSKA (reference sequence). This CDR3 is 16 amino acids long. After removal of 6 bases from V and 2 bases from J, the junction contained 15 bases not matched to a gene.

This clonotype has more than one count but fewer than ten. This sequence joins TRBV7-9 and TRBJ2-1; 7 bases match TRBD1. Germline values: CDR1 SEHNR, CDR2 FQNEAQ (reference sequence). The CDR3 has 13 amino acids. The trim removed 5 bases at V and 6 bases at J, leaving 4 bases unmatched. The CDR3 region is CASSATGTNEQFF. The CDR3 region has the DNA TGTGCCAGCAGCGCGACAGGGACCAATGAGCAGTTCTTC. The whole variable domain, remainder taken from reference TRBV7-9 and TRBJ2-1, is DTGVSQNPRHKITKRGQNVTFRCDPISEHNRLYWYRQTLGQGPEFLTYFQNEAQLEKSRLLSDRFSAERPKGSFSTLEIQRTEQGDSAMYLCASSATGTNEQFFGPGTRLTVL.

This clonotype was counted only a few times. V and J are TRBV7-3 and TRBJ2-2; D is unclear. Trimming pared 5 bases from V and 1 base from J, leaving 14 bases between. The CDR3 runs to 16 residues. The germline CDR1 and CDR2 sequences are SGHTA and FQGTGA. The CDR3 protein is CASSLMGRLNTGELFF. CDR3 nucleotide sequence: TGTGCCAGCAGCCTAATGGGTCGCTTGAACACCGGGGAGCTGTTTTTT.

This clonotype appeared many times. The CDR3 region is CASMRGLPNTEAFF. DNA for the CDR3: TGTGCCAGCATGCGGGGTCTTCCGAACACTGAAGCTTTCTTT. The chain is built from TRBV6-5 and TRBJ1-1; no clear D gene. The CDR3 spans 14 residues. Trimming cost V 7 bases and J 1 base, with 13 bases left between them. Germline V CDR1 and CDR2: MNHEY, SVGAGI.

The rearrangement links TRBV12-3 or TRBV12-4 to TRBJ2-1; TRBD2 matches 11 bases. The DNA end is a closer match to TRBJ2-7, so the J assignment may be wrong. There are 17 residues in the CDR3. CDR3 nucleotide sequence: TGTGCCAGCAGTTTAGGGCGACTAGCGGGGTCCTACAATGAGCAGTACTTC. It is translated as CASSLGRLAGSYNEQYF.

This chain connects TRBV20-1 to TRBJ2-5; 7 bases are a match to TRBD2. The CDR3 has 14 amino acids. Germline lookup yields CDR1 DFQATT and CDR2 SNEGSKA (reference sequence). The junction had 6 bases not matched to a gene; V was cut back by 2 bases and J by 3 bases. CDR3 loop: CSARTPTSKETQYF. CDR3 in DNA: TGCAGTGCTAGAACACCGACTAGCAAAGAGACCCAGTACTTC.